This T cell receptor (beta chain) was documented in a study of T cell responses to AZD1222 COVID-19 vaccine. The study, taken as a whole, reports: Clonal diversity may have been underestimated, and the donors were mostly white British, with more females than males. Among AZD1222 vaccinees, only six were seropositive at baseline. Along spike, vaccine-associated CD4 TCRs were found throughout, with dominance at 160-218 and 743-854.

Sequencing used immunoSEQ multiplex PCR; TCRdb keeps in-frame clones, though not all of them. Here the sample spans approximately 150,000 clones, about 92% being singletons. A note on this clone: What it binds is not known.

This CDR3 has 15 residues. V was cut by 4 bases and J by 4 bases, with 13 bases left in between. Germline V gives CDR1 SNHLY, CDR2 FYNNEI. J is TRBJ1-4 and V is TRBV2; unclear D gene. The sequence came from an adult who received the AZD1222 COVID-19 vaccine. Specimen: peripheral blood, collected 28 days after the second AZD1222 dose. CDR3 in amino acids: CASSVYSGINEKLFF. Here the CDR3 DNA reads TGTGCCAGCAGTGTTTATTCGGGAATTAATGAAAAACTGTTTTTT.